Below, 14 T cell receptor beta chains from the same sample are listed, as sequenced in a study of HIV-infected children after antiretroviral therapy interruption. Treatment meaning: PENTA 11 planned treatment interruption arm or continuous ART arm. A 3' RACE protocol on RNA, with unique molecular identifiers, produced the TCR library. TCRdb analysed the 3' RACE reads with MiXCR anew, one entry per CDR3 protein. Among about 89,000 distinct CDR3 sequences listed, roughly 6.7% were seen once. Source: CD45RA+ CD4+ T cells from PBMCs, pooled from several time points, taken from a donor given antiretroviral therapy, either interrupted or continuous. The subset is: naive CD4+ CD45RA+ CD45RO- T cells. These receptor sequences come from a pool of human donors with HIV.

The chain is built from TRBV6-6 and TRBJ2-6; D not certain. This CDR3 has 17 amino acids. Per germline, CDR1 MNHNY and CDR2 SVGAGI (reference sequence). The V end was cut by 2 bases, the J end by 1 base, with 12 bases between. The CDR3 loop is CASSYRQQRSGANVLTF. The DNA for the CDR3 is TGTGCCAGCAGTTACCGGCAGCAAAGGTCTGGGGCCAACGTCCTGACTTTC.

Only a few counts were recorded for this clonotype. The J gene is TRBJ1-1, the V gene TRBV25-1; D is uncertain. The CDR3 has 11 amino acids. Germline CDR1 MGHDK, CDR2 SYGVNS. Deletions cut 4 bases from V and 3 bases from J, with 3 bases between. The CDR3 reads CASSGYTEAFF. CDR3 coding DNA: TGTGCCAGCAGTGGCTACACTGAAGCTTTCTTT.

This clonotype was recorded many times. The V gene is TRBV5-1, the J gene TRBJ2-3; no definite D call. The V end was cut by 4 bases, the J end by 2 bases, with 14 bases between. The CDR3 loop spans 15 amino acids. Germline-derived CDR1 and CDR2 are SGHRS and YFSETQ. CDR3 protein: CASSHLQPNTDTQYF. CDR3 in DNA: TGCGCCAGCAGCCACCTTCAACCTAACACAGATACGCAGTATTTT.

This clonotype showed up just a few times. The V call is TRBV5-1, the J call TRBJ2-7; D possibly uses TRBD1 or TRBD2 (5 bases each). The germline V gene encodes CDR1 SGHRS and CDR2 YFSETQ. V was clipped by 4 bases and J by 7 bases, with 12 bases between them. The CDR3 runs 12 residues. The CDR3 nucleotides read TGCGCCAGCAGCATGGGGCCGGGGGAGCAGTACTTC. Encoded protein: CASSMGPGEQYF.

The sample holds many counts of this clonotype. The genes are TRBV20-1 and TRBJ2-7; TRBD1 is a possible D gene (7 bases). Germline V lookup: CDR1 DFQATT, CDR2 SNEGSKA (reference sequence). Trimming removed 0 bases from V and 3 bases from J, with 12 bases in between. There are 14 residues in the CDR3. The CDR3 loop is CSARDEQGGYEQYF. The CDR3, as DNA: TGCAGTGCTAGAGACGAGCAGGGGGGCTACGAGCAGTACTTC.

This clonotype was counted only a few times. The chain employs TRBV7-9 and TRBJ2-7; D might be TRBD1 or TRBD2, each matching 5 bases. V lost 4 bases to trimming and J lost 4 bases, with 14 bases between them. Germline-derived CDR1 and CDR2 are SEHNR and FQNEAQ (reference sequence). This CDR3 comprises 14 residues. The chain's CDR3 is CASSSSRGTYEQYF. The CDR3, as DNA: TGTGCCAGCAGCTCCTCCCGAGGGACGTACGAGCAGTACTTC.

The sample holds many counts of this clonotype. The V gene is TRBV6-1, the J gene TRBJ1-1, with D possibly being TRBD1 (5 bases). Germline CDR1 is MNHNS and CDR2 is SASEGT. The CDR3 loop spans 15 amino acids. V lost 3 bases to trimming and J lost 1 base, with 12 bases between them. The CDR3 DNA is TGTGCCAGCAGTGATAAGCGGGGGAGGAACACTGAAGCTTTCTTT. This codes for CASSDKRGRNTEAFF.

In this sample, this clonotype turned up a few times. The chain joins TRBV2 to TRBJ2-4, with TRBD2 identical over 13 bases. Germline V CDR1 and CDR2: SNHLY, FYNNEI. This CDR3 comprises 19 residues. Unmatched junction bases numbered 18, after V lost 6 bases and J lost 7 bases. CDR3 amino acids: CASRGRELAGGPGWNIQYF. As DNA, the CDR3 is TGTGCCAGCAGGGGCCGGGAACTAGCGGGGGGGCCGGGCTGGAACATTCAGTACTTC.

At least ten counts were recorded for this clonotype. This chain links TRBV20-1 with TRBJ2-1; D is unresolved. The CDR3 is made up of 13 amino acids. V was trimmed by 3 bases and J by 0 bases, leaving 6 bases between them. CDR1 is DFQATT, CDR2 SNEGSKA, per germline (reference sequence). The CDR3 DNA reads TGCAGTGCTAGTACACGCTCCTACAATGAGCAGTTCTTC. Translation: CSASTRSYNEQFF.

Many counts were recorded for this clonotype. This chain uses TRBV20-1 with TRBJ1-4; tentatively, D is TRBD1 (6 bases). The CDR3 has 13 residues. V was shortened by 3 bases and J by 8 bases, with 13 bases between the two germline ends. The V gene's germline CDR1 is DFQATT and CDR2 SNEGSKA (reference sequence). The CDR3: CSASPGVGEKLFF. The DNA of the CDR3 is TGCAGTGCTAGTCCAGGGGTGGGCGAAAAACTGTTTTTT.

This clonotype was seen many times. The J gene is TRBJ1-5, the V gene TRBV6-1; D not resolved. CDR1 MNHNS and CDR2 SASEGT come from the germline V gene. V lost 8 bases to trimming and J lost 0 bases, with 8 bases between them. This CDR3 contains 13 residues. DNA of the CDR3: TGTGCCAGCTTAGAGTATAGCAATCAGCCCCAGCATTTT. It translates to CASLEYSNQPQHF.

Many counts were recorded for this clonotype. CDR3: CASSIVTGVDTGELFF. The CDR3, as DNA: TGTGCCAGTAGTATAGTTACAGGGGTCGACACCGGGGAGCTGTTTTTT. The V gene is TRBV19, the J gene TRBJ2-2, with TRBD1 matching 7 bases. V lost 1 base, J lost 3 bases, and 5 bases stayed unmatched. Germline values: CDR1 LNHDA, CDR2 SQIVND (reference sequence). This CDR3 region has 16 residues.

The V and J genes are TRBV27 and TRBJ2-1; the D gene could be TRBD1 or TRBD2 (6 bases each). The CDR3 length is 14 residues. V lost 5 bases, J lost 2 bases, and 10 bases lay in between. CDR1 MNHEY and CDR2 SMNVEV come from the germline V gene (reference sequence). The CDR3 protein is CASSRGLPYNEQFF. The CDR3 DNA sequence: TGTGCCAGCAGTCGGGGGCTACCCTACAATGAGCAGTTCTTC.

The chain carries TRBV19 and TRBJ2-3; TRBD2 aligns across 15 bases. Germline V gene lookup returns CDR1 LNHDA and CDR2 SQIVND (reference sequence). The CDR3 is made up of 17 amino acids. V was clipped by 4 bases and J by 8 bases; unmatched bases: 10. CDR3 sequence: CASSKQGLAGGMGTQYF. The CDR3 nucleotides are TGTGCCAGTAGTAAACAGGGACTAGCGGGGGGCATGGGTACGCAGTATTTT. Full variable domain (rest looked up from reference TRBV19 and TRBJ2-3): DGGITQSPKYLFRKEGQNVTLSCEQNLNHDAMYWYRQDPGQGLRLIYYSQIVNDFQKGDIAEGYSVSREKKESFPLTVTSAQKNPTAFYLCASSKQGLAGGMGTQYFGPGTRLTVL.